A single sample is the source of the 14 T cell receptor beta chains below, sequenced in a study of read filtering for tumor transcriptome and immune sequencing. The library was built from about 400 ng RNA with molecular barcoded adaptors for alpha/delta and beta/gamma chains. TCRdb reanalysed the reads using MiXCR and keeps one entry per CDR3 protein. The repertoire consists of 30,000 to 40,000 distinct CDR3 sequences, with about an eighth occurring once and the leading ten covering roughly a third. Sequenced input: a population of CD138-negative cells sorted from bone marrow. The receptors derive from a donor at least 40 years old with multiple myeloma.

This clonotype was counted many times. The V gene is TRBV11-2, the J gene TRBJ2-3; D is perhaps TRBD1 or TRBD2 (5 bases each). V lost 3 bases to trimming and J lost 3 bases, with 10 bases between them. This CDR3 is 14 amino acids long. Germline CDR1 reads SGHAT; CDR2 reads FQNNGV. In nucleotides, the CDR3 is TGTGCCAGCAGCTTTGAGGGGATGACAGATACGCAGTATTTT. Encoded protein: CASSFEGMTDTQYF.

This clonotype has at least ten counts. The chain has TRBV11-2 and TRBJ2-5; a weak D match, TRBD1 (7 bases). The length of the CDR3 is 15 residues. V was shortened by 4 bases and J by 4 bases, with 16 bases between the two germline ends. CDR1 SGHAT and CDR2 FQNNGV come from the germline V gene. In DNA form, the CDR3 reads TGTGCCAGCAGCTCCGGAGGGACAGCAAGAGAGACCCAGTACTTC. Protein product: CASSSGGTARETQYF.

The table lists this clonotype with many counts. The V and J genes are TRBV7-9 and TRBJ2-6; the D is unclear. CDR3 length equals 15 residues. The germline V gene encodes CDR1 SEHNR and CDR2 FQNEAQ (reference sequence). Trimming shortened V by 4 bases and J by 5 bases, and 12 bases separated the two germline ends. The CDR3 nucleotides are TGTGCCAGCAGCTCCTCTCCCTCCAGGGCCAACGTCCTGACTTTC. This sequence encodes CASSSSPSRANVLTF.

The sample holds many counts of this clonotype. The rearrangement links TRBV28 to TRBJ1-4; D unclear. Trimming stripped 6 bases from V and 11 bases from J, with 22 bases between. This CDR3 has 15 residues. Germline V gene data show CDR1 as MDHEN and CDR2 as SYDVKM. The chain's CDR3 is CASSPGDRAAGKLFF. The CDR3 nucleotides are TGTGCCAGCAGCCCCGGCGATCGGGCGGCGGGGAAACTGTTTTTT.

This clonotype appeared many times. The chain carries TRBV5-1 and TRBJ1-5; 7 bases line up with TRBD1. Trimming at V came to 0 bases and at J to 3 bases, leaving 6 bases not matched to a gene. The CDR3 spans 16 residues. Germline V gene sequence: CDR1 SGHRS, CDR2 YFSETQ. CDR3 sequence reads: CASSLEGRGDNQPQHF. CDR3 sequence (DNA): TGCGCCAGCAGCTTGGAAGGCAGGGGGGACAATCAGCCCCAGCATTTT.

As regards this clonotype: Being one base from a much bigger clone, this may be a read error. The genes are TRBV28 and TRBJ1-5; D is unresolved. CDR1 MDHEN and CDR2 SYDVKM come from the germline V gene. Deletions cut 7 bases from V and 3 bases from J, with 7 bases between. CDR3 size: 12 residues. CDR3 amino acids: CASNLINQPQHF. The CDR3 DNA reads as TGTGCCAGCAATCTTATCAATCAGCCCCAGCATTTT.

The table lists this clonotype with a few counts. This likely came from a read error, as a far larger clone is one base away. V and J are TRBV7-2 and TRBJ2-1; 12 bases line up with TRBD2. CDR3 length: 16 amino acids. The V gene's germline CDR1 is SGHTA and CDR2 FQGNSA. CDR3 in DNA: TGTGCCGGCAGCTTAGCACTAGCGGGGGGCTACAATGAGCAGTTCTTC. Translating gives CAGSLALAGGYNEQFF.

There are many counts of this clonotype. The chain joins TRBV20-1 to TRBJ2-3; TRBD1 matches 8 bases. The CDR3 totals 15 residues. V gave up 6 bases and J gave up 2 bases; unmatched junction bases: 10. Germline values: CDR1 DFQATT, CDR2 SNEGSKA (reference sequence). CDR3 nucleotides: TGCAGTGCCGCCGGGACAGGAGAACCCACAGATACGCAGTATTTT. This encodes CSAAGTGEPTDTQYF.

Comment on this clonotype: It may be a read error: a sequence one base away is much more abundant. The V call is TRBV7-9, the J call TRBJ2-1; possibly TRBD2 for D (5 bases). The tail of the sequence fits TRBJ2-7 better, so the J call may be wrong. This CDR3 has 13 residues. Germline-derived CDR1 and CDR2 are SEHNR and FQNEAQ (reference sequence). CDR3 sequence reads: CASSPRGWDEQYF. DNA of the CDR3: TGTGCCAGCAGCCCGAGAGGGTGGGACGAGCAGTACTTC.

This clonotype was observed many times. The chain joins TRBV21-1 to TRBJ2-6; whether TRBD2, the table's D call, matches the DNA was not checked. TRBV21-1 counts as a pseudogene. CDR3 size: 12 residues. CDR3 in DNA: TGTGCCAGCAGCTTCCAGCGGGGCGTCCTGACTTTC. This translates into CASSFQRGVLTF.

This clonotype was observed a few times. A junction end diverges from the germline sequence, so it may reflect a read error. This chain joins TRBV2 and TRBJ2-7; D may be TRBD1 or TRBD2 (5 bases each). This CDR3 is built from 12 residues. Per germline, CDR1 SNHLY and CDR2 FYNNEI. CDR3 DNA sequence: TGTGCCAGCAGTCGGGACGGAATACAATCTTTCTTC. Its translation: CASSRDGIQSFF.

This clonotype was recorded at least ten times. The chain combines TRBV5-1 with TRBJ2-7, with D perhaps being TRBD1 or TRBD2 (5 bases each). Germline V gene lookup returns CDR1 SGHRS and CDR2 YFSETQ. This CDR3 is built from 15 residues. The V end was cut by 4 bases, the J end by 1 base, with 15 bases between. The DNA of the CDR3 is TGCGCCAGCAGCCTCCTCCGGGACGAATCCTACGAGCAGTACTTC. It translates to CASSLLRDESYEQYF.

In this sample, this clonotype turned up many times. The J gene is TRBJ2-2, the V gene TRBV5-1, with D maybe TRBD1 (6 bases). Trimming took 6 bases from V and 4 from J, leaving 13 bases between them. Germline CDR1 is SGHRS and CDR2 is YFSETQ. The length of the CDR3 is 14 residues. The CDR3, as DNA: TGCGCCAGCAAGACAGGCCCATTCACCGGGGAGCTGTTTTTT. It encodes CASKTGPFTGELFF. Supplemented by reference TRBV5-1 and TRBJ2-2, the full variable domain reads KAGVTQTPRYLIKTRGQQVTLSCSPISGHRSVSWYQQTPGQGLQFLFEYFSETQRNKGNFPGRFSGRQFSNSRSEMNVSTLELGDSALYLCASKTGPFTGELFFGEGSRLTVL.

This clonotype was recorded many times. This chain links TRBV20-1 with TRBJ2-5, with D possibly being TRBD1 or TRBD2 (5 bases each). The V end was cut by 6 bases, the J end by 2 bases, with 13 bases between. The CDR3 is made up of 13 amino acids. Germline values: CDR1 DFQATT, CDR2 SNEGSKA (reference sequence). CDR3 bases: TGCAGTGCCCTACCCGGGGCTCAAGAGACCCAGTACTTC. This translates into CSALPGAQETQYF.